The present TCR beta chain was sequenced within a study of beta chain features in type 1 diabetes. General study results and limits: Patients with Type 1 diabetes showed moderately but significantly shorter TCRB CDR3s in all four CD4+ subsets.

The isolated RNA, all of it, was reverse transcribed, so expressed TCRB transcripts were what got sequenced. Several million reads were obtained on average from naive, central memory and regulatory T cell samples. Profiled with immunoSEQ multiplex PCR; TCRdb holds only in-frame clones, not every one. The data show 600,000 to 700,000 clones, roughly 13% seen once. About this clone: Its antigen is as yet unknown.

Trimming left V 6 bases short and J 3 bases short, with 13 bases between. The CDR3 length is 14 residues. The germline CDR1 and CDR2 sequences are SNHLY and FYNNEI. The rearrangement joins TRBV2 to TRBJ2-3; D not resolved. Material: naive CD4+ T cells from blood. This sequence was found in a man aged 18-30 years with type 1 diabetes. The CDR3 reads CASSRRATTDTQYF. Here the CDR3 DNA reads TGTGCCAGCAGCCGACGTGCAACAACAGATACGCAGTATTTT.